This T cell receptor (beta chain) was sequenced during a study of identical twins. Per the germline V gene, CDR1 is SGHTA and CDR2 is FQGNSA. Trimming shortened V by 5 bases and J by 5 bases, and 9 bases separated the two germline ends. The CDR3 contains 12 residues. This clonotype was counted a few times. TCRdb reanalysed the 5' RACE reads using MiXCR and keeps one entry per CDR3 protein. Here the sample spans 450,000 or so distinct CDR3 sequences, 14% being singletons. The data were also submitted as part of a second study, on yellow fever vaccine responses in identical twins.

The chain carries TRBV7-2 and TRBJ2-5; D unclear. The TCR sequence derives from a woman in her late teens or twenties in good health. Sequenced sample: CD4+ T cells sorted from blood. The CDR3 DNA is TGTGCCAGCAGCCTGCTATCCGAGACCCAGTACTTC. The encoded protein is CASSLLSETQYF.